This T cell receptor beta chain emerged from a study of beta chain features in type 1 diabetes. CDR3 length: 16 residues. Germline V gene lookup returns CDR1 SQVTM and CDR2 ANQGSEA. Trimming cost V 3 bases and J 3 bases; bases outside gene matches: 8. Central memory, naive, regulatory and stem cell-like memory CD4+ cells were sorted by CD45RO/CCR7/CD25/CD127/CD95/CD27. In this sample, this clone turned up a few times. Every bit of the isolated RNA underwent reverse transcription, so sequencing read expressed TCRB transcripts. Clones were sequenced by immunoSEQ multiplex PCR, and TCRdb holds only the in-frame ones, with some missing. The sample has some 220,000 clones; roughly 11% are singletons.

This sequence was found in a man younger than 35 in good health. V is TRBV29-1 and J is TRBJ2-1, with 10 bases fitting TRBD2. Sequencing was done on a sample of central memory CD4+ T cells from blood. Here the CDR3 reads CSVDLSGTSDYNEQFF. The CDR3 DNA sequence: TGCAGCGTTGACCTCTCCGGGACTAGCGACTACAATGAGCAGTTCTTC.